Listed below are T cell receptor beta chains from one sample, sequenced in a study of shared clonotypes between healthy human individuals. The assay was immunoSEQ multiplex PCR, and TCRdb's table has in-frame clones only and misses some. The sample lists around 340,000 clones, around four fifths seen once, with more than 9% in the top ten. The sample consisted of memory CD4+ T cells sorted from blood. The receptors shown here come from a man between 25 and 39 years old in good health. Both conserved end residues are part of each CDR3. A D gene is named only where the DNA matches it firmly. Some rows mark clone size as missing; the rest say once, few, many or name a class of expanded clone.

clone size	V gene	J gene	D gene	CDR3 DNA	CDR3 protein
NA	TRBV5-1	TRBJ2-1	TRBD2	TGCGCCAGCAGCACCAGCGGGGGCTACAATGAGCAGTTCTTC	CASSTSGGYNEQFF
NA	TRBV5-6	TRBJ2-7	NA	TGTGCCAGCAGCGTCAGGGGTCTGTACGAGCAGTACTTC	CASSVRGLYEQYF
NA	TRBV7-9	TRBJ2-1	TRBD1	TGTGCCAGCAGCCCTGTGGGACAGCACAATGAGCAGTTCTTC	CASSPVGQHNEQFF
once	TRBV18	TRBJ2-2	NA	TGTGCCAGCTCACCTGTGGGGTACGAAACCGGGGAGCTGTTTTTT	CASSPVGYETGELFF
NA	TRBV14	TRBJ1-3	NA	TGTGCCAGCAGTATCAACTCTGGAAACACCATATATTTT	CASSINSGNTIYF
NA	TRBV2	TRBJ1-1	TRBD1	TGTGCCAGCAGCGCGACAGGGTCTGGCACTGAAGCTTTCTTT	CASSATGSGTEAFF
NA	TRBV28	TRBJ1-2	NA	TGTGCCAGCAGCTCCCCCTCGACAGACTCAAAAACTAACTATGGCTACACCTTC	CASSSPSTDSKTNYGYTF
few	TRBV2	TRBJ2-7	NA	TGTGCCAGCAGTGACGCCCTGCGACTAGTCTACGAGCAGTACTTC	CASSDALRLVYEQYF
NA	TRBV11-2	TRBJ2-1	TRBD2	TGTGCCAGCAGCACTAAGAGGGGGGGACTAGCGGGAGTGCGCCATGAGCAGTTCTTC	CASSTKRGGLAGVRHEQFF
NA	TRBV6-1	TRBJ2-7	NA	TGTGCCAGCAGCGAACGGGCGATAGAGACCTACGAGCAGTACTTC	CASSERAIETYEQYF
NA	TRBV7-3	TRBJ2-1	TRBD2	TGTGCCAGCAGCTTAGCGGGAGGCGGCAATGAGCAGTTCTTC	CASSLAGGGNEQFF
NA	TRBV2	TRBJ2-1	NA	TGTGCCAGCAGCGTAAGGAACAATGAGCAGTTCTTC	CASSVRNNEQFF
NA	TRBV28	TRBJ1-4	TRBD1	TGTGCCAGCAGTTTATCGGACAGGGGTGAAAAACTGTTTTTT	CASSLSDRGEKLFF
NA	TRBV11-2	TRBJ2-4	NA	TGTGCCAGCAGCTTAATTGCGGTTACCAAAAACATTCAGTACTTC	CASSLIAVTKNIQYF
NA	TRBV11-2	TRBJ2-1	TRBD2	TGTGCCAGCAGCTTAAGGGCGGGAGGGCAGTTCTTC	CASSLRAGGQFF
once	TRBV5-1	TRBJ2-7	TRBD2	TGCGCCAGCAGCTCGGGACTAGCGGGATATACAAGCTCCTACGAGCAGTACTTC	CASSSGLAGYTSSYEQYF
NA	TRBV2	TRBJ1-4	TRBD1	TGTGCCAGTGGACAGGGGGGAGAAAAACTGTTTTTT	CASGQGGEKLFF
NA	TRBV7-7	TRBJ1-1	NA	TGTGCTAGCAGCTACTCACAGGGCGCTGAAGCTTTCTTT	CASSYSQGAEAFF
NA	TRBV12-1	TRBJ2-5	NA	TGTGCCAGCAGCTCCACCCGCGGGGGAGAAACATACCAAGAGACCCAGTACTTC	CASSSTRGGETYQETQYF
once	TRBV19	TRBJ2-3	NA	TGTGCCAGTAGTATCGACAGCGCCAGTACGCAGTATTTT	CASSIDSASTQYF